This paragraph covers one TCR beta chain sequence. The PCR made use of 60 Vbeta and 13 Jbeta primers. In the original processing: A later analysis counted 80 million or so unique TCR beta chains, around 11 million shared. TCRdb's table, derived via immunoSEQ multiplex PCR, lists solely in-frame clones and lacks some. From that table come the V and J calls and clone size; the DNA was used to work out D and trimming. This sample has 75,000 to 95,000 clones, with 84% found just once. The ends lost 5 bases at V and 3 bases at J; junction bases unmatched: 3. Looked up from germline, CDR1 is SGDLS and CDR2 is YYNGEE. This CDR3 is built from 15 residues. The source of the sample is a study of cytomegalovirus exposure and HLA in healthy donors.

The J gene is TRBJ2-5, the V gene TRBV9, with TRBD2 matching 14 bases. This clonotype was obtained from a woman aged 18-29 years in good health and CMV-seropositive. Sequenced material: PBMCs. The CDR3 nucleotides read TGTGCCAGCAGTTGGACTAGCGGGGGGAAAGAGACCCAGTACTTC. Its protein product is CASSWTSGGKETQYF.